This record concerns one T cell receptor (beta chain) sequence. What it binds is unknown. Stated treatment: approximately 11-day PBMC culture with coronavirus spike peptide pools or control peptides (ViraFEST assay). This entry belongs to a study of vaccination and CD4 T cells after COVID-19. Background on the study: There were six male and four female convalescents, and two of them were Hispanic.

The Oncomine TCR Beta short-read assay generated sequence data from the DNA of cultured CD4+ T cells. TCRdb recomputed calls from the PCR reads with MiXCR, one row per CDR3 protein. The sample contains 5,000 to 7,500 distinct CDR3 sequences, 50% to 65% of which appear only once. Germline loops: CDR1 LGHNA, CDR2 YNFKEQ. V was pared by 1 base and J by 2 bases, with 3 bases of the junction left unmatched. This CDR3 region has 16 residues. Sequenced sample: CD4+ T cells from blood, cultured in vitro. The chain couples TRBV4-2 to TRBJ2-3; 10 bases line up with TRBD2. The receptor was isolated from a human donor who had recovered from COVID-19. Written as DNA, the CDR3 is TGTGCCAGCAGCCAAGCCCTAGCGGGAGCCACAGATACGCAGTATTTT. Translated, it gives CASSQALAGATDTQYF.